Shown below are 5 T cell receptor beta chains from a single sample sequenced in a study of cytomegalovirus exposure and HLA in healthy donors. Primers included in the PCR were 60 Vbeta and 13 Jbeta primers. Measured with immunoSEQ multiplex PCR; TCRdb has only the in-frame clones, and not every one. The specimen's table records fewer than 150,000 clones. Source material: PBMCs. The receptors here all came from a man aged 40-55 years in good health and CMV-seronegative.

This chain uses TRBV6-6 with TRBJ2-3, with a possible D match to TRBD2 (6 bases). CDR3 length: 14 residues. Germline V gives CDR1 MNHNY, CDR2 SVGAGI (reference sequence). The V end lost 6 bases, the J end lost 2 bases, and 12 bases lay between the germline ends. The CDR3 loop reads CASRPGLSTDTQYF. The CDR3 DNA sequence: TGTGCCAGCAGACCGGGACTTTCCACAGATACGCAGTATTTT.

CDR3 sequence (DNA): TGTGCCAGCAGCTTATATGCTCCCCAGGGACAGGATACCGGGGAGCTGTTTTTT. This encodes CASSLYAPQGQDTGELFF. The rearrangement joins TRBV7-7 to TRBJ2-2; 8 nucleotides agree with TRBD1. CDR3 length equals 18 residues. Germline trimming cut 2 bases from V and 5 bases from J; bases unmatched to any gene: 13. In germline, CDR1 is SSHAT, CDR2 FNYEAQ (reference sequence).

The chain couples TRBV4-3 to TRBJ2-1, with TRBD2 matching 15 bases. After removal of 4 bases from V and 7 bases from J, the junction contained 8 bases not matched to a gene. CDR3 length equals 17 residues. Germline CDR1 is LGHNA and CDR2 is YSLEER. The CDR3 bases are TGCGCCAGCAGCCTCCGGACTAGCGGGGGGGCCGGGAATGAGCAGTTCTTC. Protein product: CASSLRTSGGAGNEQFF.

The chain has TRBV9 and TRBJ1-2; a possible D gene is TRBD1 (5 bases). The CDR3 length is 14 residues. Germline assignment: CDR1 SGDLS and CDR2 YYNGEE. The V end was cut by 4 bases, the J end by 4 bases, with 14 bases between. CDR3 in DNA: TGTGCCAGCAGCTATCTTGGGGGGAGCTATGGCTACACCTTC. It translates to CASSYLGGSYGYTF.

The rearrangement uses TRBV4-3 and TRBJ2-1; TRBD2 matches at 8 bases. This CDR3 has 17 amino acids. Per the germline V gene, CDR1 is LGHNA and CDR2 is YSLEER. The V segment lost 3 bases and the J segment 8 bases; nucleotides outside the gene matches: 15. The CDR3 coding sequence is TGCGCCAGCAGCCATGGACCCGGGACTAGGGGGACCCATGAGCAGTTCTTC. Amino acids: CASSHGPGTRGTHEQFF.